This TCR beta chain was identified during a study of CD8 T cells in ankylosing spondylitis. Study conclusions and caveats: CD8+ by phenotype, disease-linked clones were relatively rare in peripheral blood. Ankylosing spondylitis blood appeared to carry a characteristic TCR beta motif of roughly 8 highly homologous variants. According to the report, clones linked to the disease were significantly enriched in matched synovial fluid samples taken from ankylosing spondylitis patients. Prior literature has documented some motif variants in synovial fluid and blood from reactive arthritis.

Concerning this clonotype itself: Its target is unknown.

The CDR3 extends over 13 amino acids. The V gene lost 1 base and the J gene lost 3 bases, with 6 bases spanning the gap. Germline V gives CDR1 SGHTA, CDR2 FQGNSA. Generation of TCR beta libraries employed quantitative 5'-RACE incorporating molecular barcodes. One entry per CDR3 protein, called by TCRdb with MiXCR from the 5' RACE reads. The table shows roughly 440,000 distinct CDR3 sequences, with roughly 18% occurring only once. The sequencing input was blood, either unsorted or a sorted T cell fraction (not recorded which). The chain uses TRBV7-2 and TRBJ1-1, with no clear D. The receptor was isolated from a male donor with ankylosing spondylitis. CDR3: CASSLVPDTEAFF. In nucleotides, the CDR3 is TGTGCCAGCAGCTTAGTTCCCGACACTGAAGCTTTCTTT.